One sample yielded the 26 T cell receptor beta chains listed below, sequenced in a study of blood T cell repertoires in COVID-19. Sequencing used immunoSEQ multiplex PCR; TCRdb keeps in-frame clones, though not all of them. Of about 52,000 clones listed, about four fifths are singletons. Sequences were obtained from peripheral blood. The source is a woman at least 80 years old with COVID-19, enrolled during active disease.

This clone was observed a single time. This chain joins TRBV7-6 and TRBJ1-5, with D possibly TRBD1 on 6 matching bases. Germline CDR1 SGHVS, CDR2 FNYEAQ. This CDR3 is 17 amino acids long. Between the trimmed V and J ends, which lost 5 bases and 0 bases, there was a span of 17 bases. CDR3 nucleotides: TGTGCCAGCAGCCCCGAGGTGGGGGCGTATAGCAATCAGCCCCAGCATTTT. Its translation: CASSPEVGAYSNQPQHF.

This rearrangement joins TRBV28 to TRBJ1-5, with 8 positions matching TRBD1. The CDR3 consists of 14 residues. With 6 bases clipped from V and 7 bases from J, the junction kept 8 bases outside the gene matches. Germline V CDR1 and CDR2: MDHEN, SYDVKM. CDR3 DNA: TGTGCCAGCAGACCCGGACAGGGCGGGCAGCCCCAGCATTTT. Translated, it gives CASRPGQGGQPQHF.

This sequence joins TRBV15 and TRBJ1-5, with 8 bases identical to TRBD1. Germline trimming cut 5 bases from V and 7 bases from J; bases unmatched to any gene: 13. CDR1 LNHNV and CDR2 YYDKDF come from the germline V gene (reference sequence). The CDR3 has 16 amino acids. CDR3 loop: CATSGRGPPGGQPQHF. CDR3 bases: TGTGCCACCAGCGGCAGGGGGCCCCCGGGAGGCCAGCCCCAGCATTTT. Using reference TRBV15 and TRBJ1-5 for the parts outside the CDR3, the full variable domain is DAMVIQNPRYQVTQFGKPVTLSCSQTLNHNVMYWYQQKSSQAPKLLFHYYDKDFNNEADTPDNFQSRRPNTSFCFLDIRSPGLGDTAMYLCATSGRGPPGGQPQHFGDGTRLSIL.

The genes are TRBV2 and TRBJ2-1; TRBD2 matches at 11 bases. The germline V gene has CDR1 SNHLY and CDR2 FYNNEI. Losses at the gene ends were 6 bases for V and 4 bases for J; bases not matched to a gene: 5. The CDR3 runs 15 residues. The CDR3 region has the DNA TGTGCCAGCAGGCCGACTAGCGGGGCTTACAATGAGCAGTTCTTC. Residues: CASRPTSGAYNEQFF.

The chain couples TRBV29-1 to TRBJ1-1, with 9 positions matching TRBD1. The CDR3 length is 16 residues. The germline V gene has CDR1 SQVTM and CDR2 ANQGSEA. V lost 7 bases and J lost 4; bases outside the gene matches: 16. The chain's CDR3 is CSAPGGQGILSTEAFF. DNA for the CDR3: TGCAGCGCACCCGGGGGACAGGGCATATTGAGCACTGAAGCTTTCTTT.

The V and J genes are TRBV10-3 and TRBJ2-3; 9 nucleotides line up with TRBD2. Germline assignment: CDR1 ENHRY and CDR2 SYGVKD. The ends lost 6 bases at V and 2 bases at J; junction bases unmatched: 3. This CDR3 has 14 amino acids. The DNA of the CDR3 is TGTGCCATCAGAGTAGCGGGGGACACAGATACGCAGTATTTT. Translation: CAIRVAGDTDTQYF.

This rearrangement joins TRBV7-3 to TRBJ2-7; TRBD2 agrees at 7 bases. Looked up from germline, CDR1 is SGHTA and CDR2 is FQGTGA. After removal of 7 bases from V and 3 bases from J, the junction contained 12 bases not matched to a gene. This CDR3 has 15 amino acids. The CDR3 here is CASTHGPGGSYEQYF. The CDR3 nucleotides are TGTGCCAGCACCCACGGACCGGGAGGTAGCTACGAGCAGTACTTC. Full variable domain (rest looked up from reference TRBV7-3 and TRBJ2-7): GAGVSQTPSNKVTEKGKYVELRCDPISGHTALYWYRQSLGQGPEFLIYFQGTGAADDSGLPNDRFFAVRPEGSVSTLKIQRTERGDSAVYLCASTHGPGGSYEQYFGPGTRLTVT.

This clone was counted a single time. J is TRBJ1-2 and V is TRBV15; weak D call: TRBD1 (6 bases). The germline V gene has CDR1 LNHNV and CDR2 YYDKDF (reference sequence). This CDR3 has 13 amino acids. Trimming left V 3 bases short and J 7 bases short, with 12 bases between. The CDR3, as DNA: TGTGCCACCAGCAGTCAACAGGGATCTGGCTACACCTTC. This codes for CATSSQQGSGYTF.

The gene calls are TRBV18 and TRBJ1-5; 9 positions match TRBD1. J was trimmed by 7 bases and V by 6 bases; bases with no gene match: 7. CDR1 and CDR2 from the germline V gene are KGHSH and LQKENI. CDR3 size: 14 residues. CDR3 bases: TGTGCCAGCTCTGGGGGGACAGGGAACCAGCCCCAGCATTTT. Its protein product is CASSGGTGNQPQHF.

This clone was observed a single time. The rearrangement links TRBV5-6 to TRBJ2-3; D call uncertain. Trimming cost V 4 bases and J 4 bases, with 4 bases left between them. The CDR3 totals 11 residues. Germline assignment: CDR1 SGHDT and CDR2 YYEEEE. CDR3 sequence: CASSLSDTQYF. CDR3 DNA: TGTGCCAGCAGCCTATCAGATACGCAGTATTTT.

This clone was seen more than once but under ten times. The chain combines TRBV25-1 with TRBJ2-3, with D possibly matching TRBD2 (6 bases). The CDR3 covers 17 residues. Between the trimmed V and J ends, which lost 3 bases and 4 bases, there was a span of 20 bases. Germline V gives CDR1 MGHDK, CDR2 SYGVNS. Here the CDR3 reads CASSDPLALRKADTQYF. CDR3 bases: TGTGCCAGCAGTGACCCACTAGCCCTCCGAAAAGCAGATACGCAGTATTTT.

The rearrangement joins TRBV7-3 to TRBJ2-1, with a possible D match to TRBD1 (5 bases). The length of the CDR3 is 15 residues. The V end was cut by 0 bases, the J end by 0 bases, with 6 bases between. Germline V gene sequence: CDR1 SGHTA, CDR2 FQGTGA. The chain's CDR3 is CASSLTDSSYNEQFF. The CDR3 DNA reads TGTGCCAGCAGCTTAACTGACAGCTCCTACAATGAGCAGTTCTTC.

This CDR3 reads CAISSGQGYEQYF. The CDR3 DNA reads as TGTGCCATCAGTTCGGGACAGGGGTACGAGCAGTACTTC. The genes are TRBV10-3 and TRBJ2-7, with 10 bases lining up with TRBD1. This CDR3 comprises 13 residues. The trim removed 5 bases at V and 4 bases at J, leaving 2 bases unmatched. The V gene's germline CDR1 is ENHRY and CDR2 SYGVKD.

The CDR3 DNA sequence: TGTGCCACCGAGACTGGCAGGGGCTATCAGCCCCAGCATTTT. Amino acids: CATETGRGYQPQHF. The V call is TRBV19, the J call TRBJ1-5; perhaps TRBD1 as D (6 bases). The CDR3 sequence is 14 residues long. The V end lost 10 bases, the J end lost 5 bases, and 18 bases lay between the germline ends. Germline V CDR1 and CDR2: LNHDA, SQIVND (reference sequence).

In its sample, this clone was seen a few times. The rearrangement joins TRBV30 to TRBJ1-2; TRBD1 is a possible D gene (6 bases). The CDR3 runs to 14 residues. V lost 3 bases, J lost 8 bases, and 19 bases lay in between. Germline V gene data show CDR1 as GTSNPN and CDR2 as SVGIG (reference sequence). The CDR3 DNA is TGTGCCTGGAGCCATCTGGGACACAATAAAGGCTACACCTTC. This gives the protein CAWSHLGHNKGYTF.

V and J are TRBV27 and TRBJ2-1; D perhaps matches TRBD1 (5 bases). The germline V and J ends were trimmed by 4 bases and 5 bases, with 12 bases remaining between them. This CDR3 is built from 14 residues. Germline V gives CDR1 MNHEY, CDR2 SMNVEV (reference sequence). The CDR3: CASSSPDKNNEQFF. CDR3 bases: TGTGCCAGCAGTTCCCCGGACAAGAACAATGAGCAGTTCTTC.

In its sample, this clone was seen a few times. This rearrangement joins TRBV19 to TRBJ1-2; D is unresolved. Per the germline V gene, CDR1 is LNHDA and CDR2 is SQIVND (reference sequence). The CDR3 has 14 residues. V lost 7 bases, J lost 0 bases, and 12 bases lay in between. The CDR3 DNA sequence: TGTGCCAGTAACTCCGCCATGTCTAACTATGGCTACACCTTC. Translating gives CASNSAMSNYGYTF.

V gene TRBV10-3 combines with J gene TRBJ2-2; the match to TRBD1 covers 8 bases. Germline CDR1 ENHRY, CDR2 SYGVKD. The CDR3 is made up of 15 amino acids. After removal of 5 bases from V and 3 bases from J, the junction contained 5 bases not matched to a gene. CDR3: CAISLQGADTGELFF. CDR3 in DNA: TGTGCCATCAGTCTCCAGGGGGCGGACACCGGGGAGCTGTTTTTT.

The V gene is TRBV6-1, the J gene TRBJ1-5; the D is unclear. Trimming took 0 bases from V and 4 from J, leaving 4 bases between them. This CDR3 region has 13 residues. Germline CDR1 reads MNHNS; CDR2 reads SASEGT. The CDR3 reads CASSEAPNQPQHF. CDR3 DNA sequence: TGTGCCAGCAGTGAAGCCCCAAATCAGCCCCAGCATTTT.

In this sample, this clone turned up once. CDR3 coding DNA: TGTGCCAGCAGTTCTACCGGGACAGGGAATGAAAAACTGTTTTTT. It codes for CASSSTGTGNEKLFF. The chain is built from TRBV28 and TRBJ1-4, with TRBD1 matching over 9 bases. Germline CDR1 reads MDHEN; CDR2 reads SYDVKM. This CDR3 spans 15 amino acids. V was pared by 4 bases and J by 5 bases, with 5 bases of the junction left unmatched.

The CDR3 sequence: CASSTSGRASEQYF. Written as DNA, the CDR3 is TGTGCCAGCAGTACGAGCGGGAGGGCCTCCGAGCAGTACTTC. The chain uses TRBV6-5 and TRBJ2-7; the match to TRBD2 covers 10 bases. The germline V gene encodes CDR1 MNHEY and CDR2 SVGAGI. V trimming: 5 bases; J trimming: 6 bases; junction bases outside the gene matches: 7. This CDR3 comprises 14 residues.

The chain carries TRBV25-1 and TRBJ1-2; D is possibly TRBD1 (6 bases). V was shortened by 7 bases and J by 7 bases, with 16 bases between the two germline ends. The CDR3 consists of 13 residues. Germline loops: CDR1 MGHDK, CDR2 SYGVNS. CDR3 sequence (DNA): TGTGCCAGCACGGGCGGGGGGCTAGGTGGCTACACCTTC. It translates to CASTGGGLGGYTF.

This clone was found once. The chain has TRBV12-3 or TRBV12-4 and TRBJ2-1, with D uncertain. V was shortened by 6 bases and J by 8 bases, with 8 bases between the two germline ends. The CDR3 covers 11 residues. CDR3 sequence reads: CASSRDYEQFF. The CDR3 DNA is TGTGCCAGCAGCCGAGACTATGAGCAGTTCTTC.

This clone has ten or more counts. The chain recombines TRBV5-5 with TRBJ2-5; a possible D gene is TRBD1 (6 bases). V was clipped by 0 bases and J by 4 bases, with 16 bases between them. Germline loops: CDR1 SGHKS, CDR2 YYEKEE (reference sequence). The CDR3 is 16 amino acids. DNA of the CDR3: TGTGCCAGCAGCTTGGCTATAGGGGGAACAACAGAGACCCAGTACTTC. Protein sequence: CASSLAIGGTTETQYF.

The V call is TRBV5-1, the J call TRBJ1-3; D is possibly TRBD1 (6 bases). In germline, CDR1 is SGHRS, CDR2 YFSETQ. Trimming stripped 0 bases from V and 3 bases from J, with 10 bases between. This CDR3 has 15 amino acids. The CDR3 DNA reads TGCGCCAGCAGCTTGGCTGGGGGCGGTGGAAACACCATATATTTT. Translated: CASSLAGGGGNTIYF.

The chain links TRBV7-2 to TRBJ2-7; TRBD1 is a possible D gene (6 bases). The CDR3 has 14 amino acids. V was shortened by 5 bases and J by 2 bases, with 13 bases between the two germline ends. The germline gives CDR1 SGHTA, CDR2 FQGNSA. The DNA of the CDR3 is TGTGCCAGCAGCATGACAGGTTTAACCTACGAGCAGTACTTC. Its translation: CASSMTGLTYEQYF.